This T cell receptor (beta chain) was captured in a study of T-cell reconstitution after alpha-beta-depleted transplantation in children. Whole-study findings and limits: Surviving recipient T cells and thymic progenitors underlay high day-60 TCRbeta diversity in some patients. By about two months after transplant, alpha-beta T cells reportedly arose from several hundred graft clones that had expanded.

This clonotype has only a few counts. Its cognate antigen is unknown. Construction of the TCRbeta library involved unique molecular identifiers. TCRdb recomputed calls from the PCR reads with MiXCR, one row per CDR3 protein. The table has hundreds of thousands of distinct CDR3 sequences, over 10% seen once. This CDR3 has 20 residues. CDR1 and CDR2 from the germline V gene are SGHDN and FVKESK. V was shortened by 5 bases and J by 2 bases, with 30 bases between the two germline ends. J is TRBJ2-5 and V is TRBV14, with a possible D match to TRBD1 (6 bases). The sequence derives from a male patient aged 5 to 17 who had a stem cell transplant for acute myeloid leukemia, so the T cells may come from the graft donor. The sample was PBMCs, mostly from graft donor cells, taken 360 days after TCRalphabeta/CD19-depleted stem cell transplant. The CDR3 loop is CASSSPTYRALSLKQETQYF. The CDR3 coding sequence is TGTGCCAGCAGCTCCCCGACCTACAGGGCCCTGAGTTTAAAACAAGAGACCCAGTACTTC.